Listed below are T cell receptor beta chains from one sample, sequenced in a study of T cell repertoires in cytomegalovirus infection. TCRdb passed the reads through MiXCR, listing each CDR3 protein once. Of around 320,000 distinct CDR3 sequences listed, over 7.5% are singletons. The sequenced sample consisted of PBMCs. The source of these receptors is a human donor in good health (CMV status not recorded). Some clones in this sample may be carry-over from other donors' samples. CDR3s include the opening cysteine and the closing phenylalanine or tryptophan. A D gene is named only where the DNA matches it firmly. Only part of the rows carry a size: once, few, many, or a class if the clone is expanded.

D gene	V gene	clone size	J gene	CDR3 protein	CDR3 DNA
TRBD2	TRBV7-2	many	TRBJ2-1	CASSLRRLAGGGEQFF	TGTGCCAGCAGCCTCCGAAGACTAGCGGGGGGGGGTGAGCAGTTCTTC
-	TRBV7-3	-	TRBJ1-1	CASSTDSRTEAFF	TGTGCCAGCAGCACGGACAGTCGGACTGAAGCTTTCTTT
-	TRBV12-3/TRBV12-4	many	TRBJ1-1	CASSIPPNLPEAFF	TGTGCCAGCAGTATCCCACCGAATTTGCCCGAAGCTTTCTTT
-	TRBV7-9	many	TRBJ1-6	CASSSPDRNDSPLHF	TGTGCCAGCAGCTCGCCAGACAGGAACGATTCACCCCTCCACTTT
-	TRBV5-1	many	TRBJ1-1	CASSVRASTEAFF	TGCGCCAGCAGCGTCAGGGCTTCAACTGAAGCTTTCTTT
TRBD1	TRBV6-1	many	TRBJ2-1	CASSEGTGRYNEQFF	TGTGCCAGCAGTGAAGGGACAGGTCGCTACAATGAGCAGTTCTTC
-	TRBV10-3	-	TRBJ2-7	CAISGLDEQYF	TGTGCCATCAGTGGGTTAGACGAGCAGTACTTC
-	TRBV7-8	many	TRBJ1-2	CASSPFPPTGIINYGYTF	TGTGCCAGCAGTCCATTTCCCCCGACAGGCATCATTAACTATGGCTACACCTTC
TRBD2	TRBV28	-	TRBJ2-1	CASSSPSGRKYNEQFF	TGTGCCAGCAGTTCCCCGAGCGGGAGGAAATACAATGAGCAGTTCTTC
-	TRBV20-1	few	TRBJ1-2	CSAREGHLNYGYTF	TGCAGTGCTAGAGAGGGCCACTTGAACTATGGCTACACCTTC
TRBD1	TRBV20-1	many	TRBJ2-7	CSASPFRGRTYEQYF	TGCAGTGCTAGCCCTTTCAGGGGGCGGACCTACGAGCAGTACTTC
-	TRBV15	-	TRBJ2-3	CATSREDGLLRPDTQYF	TGTGCCACCAGCAGAGAGGACGGCCTTCTCCGGCCAGATACGCAGTATTTT
-	TRBV6-6	-	TRBJ1-2	CARSYSTRAGYTF	TGTGCCCGCAGTTACTCGACAAGGGCCGGCTACACCTTC
-	TRBV7-2	many	TRBJ2-3	CASSLKDYFTDTQYF	TGTGCCAGCAGCTTAAAGGACTACTTCACAGATACGCAGTATTTT
TRBD2	TRBV20-1	many	TRBJ2-1	CSAQSVSGGYNEQFF	TGCAGTGCCCAGTCGGTTAGCGGGGGGTACAATGAGCAGTTCTTC
TRBD2	TRBV7-6	few	TRBJ2-3	CASSSLAGRIDTQYF	TGTGCCAGCAGCTCTCTAGCGGGACGGATCGATACGCAGTATTTT
-	TRBV7-2	few	TRBJ2-7	CASSSRMGAYEQYF	TGTGCCAGCAGTTCACGGATGGGAGCCTACGAGCAGTACTTC
TRBD1	TRBV20-1	few	TRBJ2-1	CSAPQGFGATDEQFF	TGCAGTGCCCCACAGGGGTTTGGGGCTACAGATGAGCAGTTCTTC
-	TRBV19	-	TRBJ1-2	CASIPNNSYGYTF	TGTGCCAGTATCCCCAATAACAGCTATGGCTACACCTTC
TRBD2	TRBV12-3/TRBV12-4	few	TRBJ2-3	CASTIVGGGTDTQYF	TGTGCCAGCACCATCGTGGGGGGGGGCACAGATACGCAGTATTTT
-	TRBV4-3	many	TRBJ2-3	CASSPSTFGVNTDTQYF	TGCGCCAGCAGCCCAAGTACATTTGGGGTGAACACAGATACGCAGTATTTT
-	TRBV12-3/TRBV12-4	few	TRBJ1-6	CASRQGTDSPLHF	TGTGCCAGCAGACAGGGAACGGATTCACCCCTCCACTTT
TRBD1	TRBV7-2	many	TRBJ1-2	CASSHLTGGNGYTF	TGTGCCAGCAGCCATCTGACAGGGGGAAATGGCTACACCTTC
TRBD1	TRBV4-2	-	TRBJ2-7	CASSQFPGQGEYEQYF	TGTGCCAGCAGCCAATTCCCGGGACAGGGGGAATACGAGCAGTACTTC
-	TRBV11-2	few	TRBJ2-2	CASSFRGGSGPNTGELFF	TGTGCCAGCAGCTTCCGAGGGGGTAGTGGTCCGAACACCGGGGAGCTGTTTTTT
-	TRBV11-2	-	TRBJ2-3	CASSSDVGEVADTQYF	TGTGCCAGCAGCTCCGATGTGGGAGAGGTGGCAGATACGCAGTATTTT
-	TRBV6-2/TRBV6-3	many	TRBJ1-5	CASSYGPGQPQHF	TGTGCCAGCAGTTACGGACCGGGGCAGCCCCAGCATTTT
-	TRBV11-1	few	TRBJ2-2	CASSSIAPGELFF	TGTGCCAGCAGTTCTATAGCACCCGGGGAGCTGTTTTTT
-	TRBV4-2	many	TRBJ1-5	CASSQEWGQPQHF	TGTGCCAGCAGCCAAGAGTGGGGCCAGCCCCAGCATTTT
TRBD2	TRBV20-1	-	TRBJ2-1	CSASQGGPGNEQFF	TGCAGTGCTAGTCAGGGAGGGCCGGGCAATGAGCAGTTCTTC
TRBD2	TRBV20-1	-	TRBJ2-2	CSATSGSSYTGELFF	TGCAGTGCTACCAGCGGGAGTAGTTACACCGGGGAGCTGTTTTTT
-	TRBV7-6	-	TRBJ1-5	CASSPQQGFASYQPQHF	TGTGCCAGCAGCCCGCAGCAGGGTTTCGCTAGCTATCAGCCCCAGCATTTT
TRBD1	TRBV12-3/TRBV12-4	many	TRBJ2-7	CASSPGQGHMSSYEQYF	TGTGCCAGCAGTCCCGGACAGGGTCATATGAGCTCCTACGAGCAGTACTTC
-	TRBV6-2/TRBV6-3	-	TRBJ2-7	CASSYSRGLYEQYF	TGTGCCAGCAGTTACTCTCGGGGGCTCTACGAGCAGTACTTC
-	TRBV14	many	TRBJ2-2	CASSQVISWTAELFF	TGTGCCAGCAGCCAAGTTATCTCGTGGACCGCGGAGCTGTTTTTT
TRBD1	TRBV7-2	-	TRBJ1-4	CASSPRTGQWYSTNEKLFF	TGTGCCAGCAGCCCACGAACGGGACAGTGGTATTCGACTAATGAAAAACTGTTTTTT
-	TRBV3-1	few	TRBJ1-2	CASSLQGWAYGYTF	TGTGCCAGCAGCCTACAAGGGTGGGCCTATGGCTACACCTTC
-	TRBV7-2	many	TRBJ1-1	CASSKDPGVNTEAFF	TGTGCCAGCAGCAAGGATCCCGGGGTGAACACTGAAGCTTTCTTT
TRBD2	TRBV7-6	many	TRBJ2-7	CASSLLTGGLYEQYF	TGTGCCAGCAGCCTTCTAACGGGGGGTTTGTACGAGCAGTACTTC
TRBD2	TRBV2	-	TRBJ2-1	CASRRGTSDYNEQFF	TGTGCCAGCAGGAGGGGGACTAGCGACTACAATGAGCAGTTCTTC
-	TRBV6-2/TRBV6-3	few	TRBJ2-7	CASSYSLLGEQYF	TGTGCCAGCAGTTACTCGTTGTTGGGTGAGCAGTACTTC
TRBD2	TRBV28	few	TRBJ2-7	CASSAHSGGTYEQYF	TGTGCCAGCAGTGCCCACTCGGGAGGCACCTACGAGCAGTACTTC
TRBD1	TRBV29-1	many	TRBJ2-1	CSVDGQGAYNEQFF	TGCAGCGTTGATGGGCAGGGGGCCTACAATGAGCAGTTCTTC
TRBD1	TRBV28	many	TRBJ1-6	CASSLQTGASPLHF	TGTGCCAGCAGTTTACAGACAGGGGCTTCACCCCTCCACTTT
-	TRBV29-1	-	TRBJ1-1	CSGNLGTEAFF	TGCAGCGGGAACTTGGGGACTGAAGCTTTCTTT
TRBD1	TRBV7-2	many	TRBJ2-1	CASSLWTGTKNEQFF	TGTGCCAGCAGCTTATGGACAGGGACAAAAAATGAGCAGTTCTTC
-	TRBV6-2/TRBV6-3	-	TRBJ2-1	CASSYWDGMYNEQFF	TGTGCCAGCAGTTACTGGGACGGGATGTACAATGAGCAGTTCTTC
TRBD1	TRBV7-6	many	TRBJ2-2	CASSPRVPGQGAGGELFF	TGTGCCAGCAGCCCGAGGGTCCCGGGACAGGGGGCCGGCGGGGAGCTGTTTTTT
TRBD2	TRBV7-8	-	TRBJ2-1	CASRPGTSGNNEQFF	TGTGCCAGCAGGCCCGGGACTAGCGGGAACAATGAGCAGTTCTTC
-	TRBV7-2	many	TRBJ2-2	CASSLKEGTGELFF	TGTGCCAGCAGTCTAAAAGAAGGCACCGGGGAGCTGTTTTTT
TRBD1	TRBV19	many	TRBJ2-7	CASGDSAYEQYF	TGTGCCAGTGGGGACAGCGCCTACGAGCAGTACTTC
TRBD2	TRBV4-1	few	TRBJ2-2	CASSQDSGRLTGELFF	TGCGCCAGCAGCCAAGATAGCGGGAGGTTGACCGGGGAGCTGTTTTTT
-	TRBV7-2	few	TRBJ1-2	CASSSGSGFGYTF	TGTGCCAGCAGCTCAGGTAGTGGGTTCGGCTACACCTTC
-	TRBV6-2/TRBV6-3	few	TRBJ2-5	CASSETTNQETQYF	TGTGCCAGCAGTGAGACAACCAACCAAGAGACCCAGTACTTC